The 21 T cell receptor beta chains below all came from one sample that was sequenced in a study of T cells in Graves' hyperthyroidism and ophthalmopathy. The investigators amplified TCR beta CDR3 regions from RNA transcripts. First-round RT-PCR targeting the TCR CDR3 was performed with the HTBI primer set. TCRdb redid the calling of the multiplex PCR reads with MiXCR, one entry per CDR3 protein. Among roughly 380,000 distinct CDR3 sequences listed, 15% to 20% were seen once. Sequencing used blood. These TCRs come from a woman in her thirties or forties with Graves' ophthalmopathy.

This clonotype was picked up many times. The CDR3 sequence is CASSDQVPQYEQYF. The CDR3 region has the DNA TGTGCCAGCAGTGACCAGGTTCCTCAGTACGAGCAGTACTTC. This chain connects TRBV2 to TRBJ2-7; D uncertain. The germline V gene has CDR1 SNHLY and CDR2 FYNNEI. CDR3 size: 14 residues. Trimming removed 3 bases from V and 4 bases from J, with 13 bases in between.

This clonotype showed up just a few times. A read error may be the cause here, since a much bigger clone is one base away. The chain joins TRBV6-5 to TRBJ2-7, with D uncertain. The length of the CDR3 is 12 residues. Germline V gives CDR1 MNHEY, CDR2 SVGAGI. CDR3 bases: TGTGCCAGCAGTTATTTCGTCTACGGGCAGTACTTC. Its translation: CASSYFVYGQYF.

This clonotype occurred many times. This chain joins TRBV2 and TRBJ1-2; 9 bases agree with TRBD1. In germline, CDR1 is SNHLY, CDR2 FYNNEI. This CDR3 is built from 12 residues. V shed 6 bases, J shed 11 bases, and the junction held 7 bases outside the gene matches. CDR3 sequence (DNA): TGTGCCAGCAGCTTTACAGGGACAGGGTACACCTTC. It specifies CASSFTGTGYTF.

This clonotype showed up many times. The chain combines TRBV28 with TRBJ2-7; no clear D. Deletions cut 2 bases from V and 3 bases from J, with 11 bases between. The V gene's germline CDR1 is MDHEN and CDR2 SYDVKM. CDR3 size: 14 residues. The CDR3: CASSLGFDSYEQYF. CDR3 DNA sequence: TGTGCCAGCAGTTTAGGCTTCGATAGCTACGAGCAGTACTTC. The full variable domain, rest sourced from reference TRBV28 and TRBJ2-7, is DVKVTQSSRYLVKRTGEKVFLECVQDMDHENMFWYRQDPGLGLRLIYFSYDVKMKEKGDIPEGYSVSREKKERFSLILESASTNQTSMYLCASSLGFDSYEQYFGPGTRLTVT.

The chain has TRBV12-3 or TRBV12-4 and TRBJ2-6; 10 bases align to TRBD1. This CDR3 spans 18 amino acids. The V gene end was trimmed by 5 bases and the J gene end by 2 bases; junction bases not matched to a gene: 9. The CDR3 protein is CASSGSGTGETGANVLTF. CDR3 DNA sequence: TGTGCCAGCAGTGGGTCCGGGACAGGGGAAACTGGGGCCAACGTCCTGACTTTC.

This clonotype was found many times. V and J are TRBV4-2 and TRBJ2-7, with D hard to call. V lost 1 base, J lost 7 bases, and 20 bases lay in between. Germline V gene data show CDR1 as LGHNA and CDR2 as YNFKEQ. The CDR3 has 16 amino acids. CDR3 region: CASSQGGRIPPLEQYF. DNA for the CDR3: TGTGCCAGCAGCCAAGGTGGCAGGATTCCTCCCTTGGAGCAGTACTTC.

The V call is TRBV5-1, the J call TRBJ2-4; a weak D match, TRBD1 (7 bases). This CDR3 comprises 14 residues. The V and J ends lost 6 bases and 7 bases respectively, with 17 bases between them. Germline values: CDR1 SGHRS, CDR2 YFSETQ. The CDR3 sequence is CASKGGDRANIQYF. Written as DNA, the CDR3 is TGCGCCAGCAAGGGGGGCGACAGGGCGAACATTCAGTACTTC.

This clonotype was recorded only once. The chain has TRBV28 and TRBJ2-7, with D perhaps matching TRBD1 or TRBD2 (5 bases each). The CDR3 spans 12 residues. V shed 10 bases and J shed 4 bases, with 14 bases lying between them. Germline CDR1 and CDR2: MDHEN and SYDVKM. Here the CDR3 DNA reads TGTGCCACTGCGGACGGGGCTTACGAGCAGTACTTC. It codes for CATADGAYEQYF.

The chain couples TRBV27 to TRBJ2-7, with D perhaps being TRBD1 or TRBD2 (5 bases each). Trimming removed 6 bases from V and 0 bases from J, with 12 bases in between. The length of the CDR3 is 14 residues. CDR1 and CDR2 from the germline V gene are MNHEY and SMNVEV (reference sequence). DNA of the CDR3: TGTGCCAGCAGGGGGGACGGAAACTCCTACGAGCAGTACTTC. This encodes CASRGDGNSYEQYF.

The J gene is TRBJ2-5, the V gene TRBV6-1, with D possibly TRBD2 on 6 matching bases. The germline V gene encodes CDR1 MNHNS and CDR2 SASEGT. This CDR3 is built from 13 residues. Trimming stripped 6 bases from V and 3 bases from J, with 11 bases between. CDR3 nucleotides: TGTGCCAGCAGGGATGGGACTGAAGAGACCCAGTACTTC. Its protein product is CASRDGTEETQYF.

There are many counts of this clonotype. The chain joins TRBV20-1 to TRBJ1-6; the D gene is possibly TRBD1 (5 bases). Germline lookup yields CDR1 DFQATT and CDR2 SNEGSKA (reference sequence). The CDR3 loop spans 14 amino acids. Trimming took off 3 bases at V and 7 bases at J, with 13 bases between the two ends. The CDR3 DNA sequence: TGCAGTGCTAGCGGCCAGGGTAGCAATTCACCCCTCCACTTT. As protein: CSASGQGSNSPLHF.

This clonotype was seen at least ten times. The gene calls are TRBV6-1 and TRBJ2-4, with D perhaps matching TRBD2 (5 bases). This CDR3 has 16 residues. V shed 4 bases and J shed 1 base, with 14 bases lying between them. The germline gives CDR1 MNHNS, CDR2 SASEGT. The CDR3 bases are TGTGCCAGCAGTGGGCGAGCGGAGTGGGCCAAAAACATTCAGTACTTC. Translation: CASSGRAEWAKNIQYF.

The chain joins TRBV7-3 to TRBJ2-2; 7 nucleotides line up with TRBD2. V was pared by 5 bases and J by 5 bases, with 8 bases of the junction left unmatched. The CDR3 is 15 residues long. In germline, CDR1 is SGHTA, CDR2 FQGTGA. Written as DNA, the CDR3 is TGTGCCAGCAGCGTACTGACAGCGGGGACCGGGGAGCTGTTTTTT. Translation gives CASSVLTAGTGELFF.

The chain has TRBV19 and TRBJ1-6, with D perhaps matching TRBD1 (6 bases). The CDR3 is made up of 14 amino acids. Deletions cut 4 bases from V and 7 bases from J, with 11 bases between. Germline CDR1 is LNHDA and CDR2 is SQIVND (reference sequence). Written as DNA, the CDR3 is TGTGCCAGTAGTACCACGGACAGCAATTCACCCCTCCACTTT. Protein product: CASSTTDSNSPLHF.

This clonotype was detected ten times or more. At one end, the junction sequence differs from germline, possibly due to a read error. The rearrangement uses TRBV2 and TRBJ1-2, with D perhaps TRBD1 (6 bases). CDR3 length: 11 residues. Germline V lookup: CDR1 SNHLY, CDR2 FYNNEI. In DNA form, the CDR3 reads TGTGCCATCAGTACAGGGAACGGCTACACCTTC. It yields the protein CAISTGNGYTF.

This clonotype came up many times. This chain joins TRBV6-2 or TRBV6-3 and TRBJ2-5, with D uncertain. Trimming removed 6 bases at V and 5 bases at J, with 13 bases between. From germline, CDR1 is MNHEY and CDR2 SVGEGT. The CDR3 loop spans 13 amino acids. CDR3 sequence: CASSLSEAETQYF. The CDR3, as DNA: TGTGCCAGCAGCCTTTCCGAGGCGGAGACCCAGTACTTC.

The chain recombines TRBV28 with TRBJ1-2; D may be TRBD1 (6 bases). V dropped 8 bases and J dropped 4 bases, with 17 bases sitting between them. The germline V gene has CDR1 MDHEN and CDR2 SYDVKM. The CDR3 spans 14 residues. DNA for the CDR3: TGTGCCAGCTCCAGGACAGCCCTCTCCTATGGCTACACCTTC. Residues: CASSRTALSYGYTF.

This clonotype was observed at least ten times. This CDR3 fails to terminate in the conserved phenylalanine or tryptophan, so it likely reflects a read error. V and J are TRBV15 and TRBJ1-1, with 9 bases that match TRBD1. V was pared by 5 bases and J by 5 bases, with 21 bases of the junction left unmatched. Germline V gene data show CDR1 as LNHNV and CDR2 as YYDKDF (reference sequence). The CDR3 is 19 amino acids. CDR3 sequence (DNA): TGTGCCACCAGCCGAGGACTGAACCGGGACAGGGTAAGAGGGACTGAAGCTTTCCTT. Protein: CATSRGLNRDRVRGTEAFL.

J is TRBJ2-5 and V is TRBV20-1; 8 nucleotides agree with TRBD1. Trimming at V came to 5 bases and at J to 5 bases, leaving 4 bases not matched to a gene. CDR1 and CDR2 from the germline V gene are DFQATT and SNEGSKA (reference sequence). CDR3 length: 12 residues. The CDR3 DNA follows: TGCAGTGCTGTCAGGGGGCCGGAGACCCAGTACTTC. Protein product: CSAVRGPETQYF.

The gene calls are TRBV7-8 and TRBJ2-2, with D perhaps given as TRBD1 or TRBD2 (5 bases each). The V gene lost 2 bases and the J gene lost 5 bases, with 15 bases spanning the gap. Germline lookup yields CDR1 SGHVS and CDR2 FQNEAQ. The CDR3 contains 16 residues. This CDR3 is CASSLRQGERTGELFF. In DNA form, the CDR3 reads TGTGCCAGCAGCTTAAGACAAGGGGAGAGGACCGGGGAGCTGTTTTTT. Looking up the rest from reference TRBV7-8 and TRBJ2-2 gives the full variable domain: GAGVSQSPRYKVAKRGQDVALRCDPISGHVSLFWYQQALGQGPEFLTYFQNEAQLDKSGLPSDRFFAERPEGSVSTLKIQRTQQEDSAVYLCASSLRQGERTGELFFGEGSRLTVL.

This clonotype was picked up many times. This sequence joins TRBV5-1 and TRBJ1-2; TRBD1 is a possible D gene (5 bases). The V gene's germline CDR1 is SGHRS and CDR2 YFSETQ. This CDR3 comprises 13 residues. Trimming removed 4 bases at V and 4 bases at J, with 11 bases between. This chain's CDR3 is CASSLDMSYGYTF. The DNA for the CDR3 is TGCGCCAGCAGCCTGGACATGAGCTATGGCTACACCTTC.